Listed here are 7 T cell receptor beta chains from one sample, sequenced in a study of T cells in Graves' hyperthyroidism and ophthalmopathy (dated by TCRdb to between 2018 and 2020). Libraries were constructed by multiplex PCR. Sequencing used an Illumina HiSeq 2000. TCR beta CDR3 regions were amplified from RNA transcripts. The first round of RT-PCR for the TCR CDR3 was performed with the HTBI primer set and the Qiagen OneStep RT-PCR kit. TCRdb reanalyzed the raw reads on its own, using fastp at Q25 for trimming and MiXCR for clone calling, and kept in-frame beta chains. Rows with a matching CDR3 protein are joined into one entry that keeps the most common DNA and genes. The sample has about 600,000 distinct CDR3 sequences on record, about 14% of them singletons. In total, the top ten clones hold around 7% of the sample. Sample: blood. These receptors originate from a woman in her late teens or twenties with Graves' ophthalmopathy.

This clonotype was seen ten or more times. The J gene is TRBJ1-1, the V gene TRBV24-1, with D hard to call. Germline CDR1 reads KGHDR; CDR2 reads SFDVKD. The V end lost 7 bases, the J end lost 1 base, and 9 bases lay between the germline ends. The CDR3 spans 13 residues. The CDR3 sequence: CATRGGRNTEAFF. CDR3 sequence (DNA): TGTGCCACCAGAGGCGGACGGAACACTGAAGCTTTCTTT.

This clonotype was recorded at least ten times. The chain links TRBV20-1 to TRBJ2-3, with TRBD2 matching 11 bases. Trimming at V came to 1 base and at J to 7 bases, leaving 4 bases not matched to a gene. The CDR3 is 14 residues long. Germline CDR1 and CDR2: DFQATT and SNEGSKA (reference sequence). The CDR3, as DNA: TGCAGTGCTAGAGGGGCTAGCGGGAGGTATACGCAGTATTTT. It specifies CSARGASGRYTQYF.

This clonotype was seen many times. J is TRBJ1-1 and V is TRBV7-2; perhaps TRBD1 as D (5 bases). CDR3 length: 14 residues. V lost 3 bases, J lost 1 base, and 9 bases lay in between. The germline V gene encodes CDR1 SGHTA and CDR2 FQGNSA. The CDR3 bases are TGTGCCAGCAGCTTTAACAGGAAGAACACTGAAGCTTTCTTT. Translation gives CASSFNRKNTEAFF.

This chain links TRBV6-2 or TRBV6-3 with TRBJ2-1; 9 bases are shared with TRBD1. V lost 6 bases, J lost 6 bases, and 9 bases stayed unmatched. This CDR3 spans 15 amino acids. Germline CDR1 is MNHEY and CDR2 is SVGEGT. CDR3 coding DNA: TGTGCCAGCAGCGCCCGGGACAGGGTGTTCAATGAGCAGTTCTTC. Its protein is CASSARDRVFNEQFF.

This clonotype was seen only a few times. This sequence joins TRBV6-1 and TRBJ1-5; D not certain. CDR1 and CDR2 from the germline V gene are MNHNS and SASEGT. Between the trimmed V and J ends, which lost 5 bases and 0 bases, there was a span of 14 bases. The CDR3 is made up of 16 amino acids. The CDR3 DNA follows: TGTGCCAGCAGTTTCGGCCGGGAATATAGCAATCAGCCCCAGCATTTT. This sequence encodes CASSFGREYSNQPQHF.

This clonotype came up many times. V and J are TRBV29-1 and TRBJ2-5, with D perhaps TRBD1 (6 bases). The CDR3 covers 13 residues. CDR1 is SQVTM and CDR2 is ANQGSEA in the germline V gene. Trimming pared 4 bases from V and 0 bases from J, leaving 9 bases between. CDR3 loop: CSVAGGNQETQYF. The CDR3 DNA follows: TGCAGCGTTGCTGGGGGCAACCAAGAGACCCAGTACTTC. The full variable domain, completed using reference TRBV29-1 and TRBJ2-5, is SAVISQKPSRDICQRGTSLTIQCQVDSQVTMMFWYRQQPGQSLTLIATANQGSEATYESGFVIDKFPISRPNLTFSTLTVSNMSPEDSSIYLCSVAGGNQETQYFGPGTRLLVL.

This clonotype was detected a few times. CDR3 protein: CASSFPGQESSYEQYF. DNA for the CDR3: TGTGCCAGCAGTTTCCCGGGACAGGAGAGCTCCTACGAGCAGTACTTC. The chain combines TRBV5-4 with TRBJ2-7; 8 bases are a match to TRBD1. From germline, CDR1 is SGHNT and CDR2 YYREEE (reference sequence). The CDR3 has 16 residues. J was trimmed by 0 bases and V by 5 bases; bases with no gene match: 10. Using reference TRBV5-4 and TRBJ2-7 for the parts outside the CDR3, the full variable domain is ETGVTQSPTHLIKTRGQQVTLRCSSQSGHNTVSWYQQALGQGPQFIFQYYREEENGRGNFPPRFSGLQFPNYSSELNVNALELDDSALYLCASSFPGQESSYEQYFGPGTRLTVT.